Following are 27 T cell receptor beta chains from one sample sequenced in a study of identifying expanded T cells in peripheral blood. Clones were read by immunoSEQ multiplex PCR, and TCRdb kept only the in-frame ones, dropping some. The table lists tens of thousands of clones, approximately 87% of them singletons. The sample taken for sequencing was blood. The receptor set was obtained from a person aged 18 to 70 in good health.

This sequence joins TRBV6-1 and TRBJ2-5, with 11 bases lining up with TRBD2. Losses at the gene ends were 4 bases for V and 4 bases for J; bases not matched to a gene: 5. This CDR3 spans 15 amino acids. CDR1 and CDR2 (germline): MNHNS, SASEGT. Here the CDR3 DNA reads TGTGCCAGCAGTGTTTTTAGCGGGGGGGCAGAGACCCAGTACTTC. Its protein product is CASSVFSGGAETQYF.

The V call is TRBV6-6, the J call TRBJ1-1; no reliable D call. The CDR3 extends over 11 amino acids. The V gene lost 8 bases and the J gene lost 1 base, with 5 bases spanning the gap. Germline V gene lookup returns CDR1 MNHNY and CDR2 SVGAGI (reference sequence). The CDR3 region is CASEWNTEAFF. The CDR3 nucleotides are TGTGCCAGCGAATGGAACACTGAAGCTTTCTTT.

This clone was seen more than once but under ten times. The CDR3 sequence: CASSEEAGGGTDTQYF. In DNA, the CDR3 is TGTGCCAGCAGTGAAGAAGCGGGGGGGGGCACAGATACGCAGTATTTT. V gene TRBV6-1 combines with J gene TRBJ2-3, with 10 positions matching TRBD2. Trimming took 1 base from V and 1 from J; bases not matched to a gene: 2. The CDR3 spans 16 residues. CDR1 is MNHNS, CDR2 SASEGT, per germline.

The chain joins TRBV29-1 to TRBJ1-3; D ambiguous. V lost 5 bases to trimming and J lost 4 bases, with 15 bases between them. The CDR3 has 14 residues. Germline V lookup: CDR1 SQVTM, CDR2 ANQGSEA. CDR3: CSVFGSTRGNTIYF. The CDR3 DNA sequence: TGCAGCGTTTTCGGCAGCACGCGAGGAAACACCATATATTTT.

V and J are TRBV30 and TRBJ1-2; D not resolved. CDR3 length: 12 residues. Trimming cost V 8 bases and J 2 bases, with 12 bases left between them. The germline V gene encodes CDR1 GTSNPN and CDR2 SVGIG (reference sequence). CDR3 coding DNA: TGTGCCAAAGGAGGCCCCAACTATGGCTACACCTTC. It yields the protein CAKGGPNYGYTF.

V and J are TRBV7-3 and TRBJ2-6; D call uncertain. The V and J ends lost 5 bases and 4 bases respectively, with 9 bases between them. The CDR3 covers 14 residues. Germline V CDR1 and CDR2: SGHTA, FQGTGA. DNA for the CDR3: TGTGCCAGCAGCGGAAACAAGGGGGCCAACGTCCTGACTTTC. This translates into CASSGNKGANVLTF.

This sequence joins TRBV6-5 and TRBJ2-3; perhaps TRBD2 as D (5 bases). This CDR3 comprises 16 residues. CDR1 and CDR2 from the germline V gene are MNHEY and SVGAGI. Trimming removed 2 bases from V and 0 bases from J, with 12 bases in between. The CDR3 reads CASSYISGFSTDTQYF. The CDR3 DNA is TGTGCCAGCAGTTACATCAGCGGCTTTAGCACAGATACGCAGTATTTT.

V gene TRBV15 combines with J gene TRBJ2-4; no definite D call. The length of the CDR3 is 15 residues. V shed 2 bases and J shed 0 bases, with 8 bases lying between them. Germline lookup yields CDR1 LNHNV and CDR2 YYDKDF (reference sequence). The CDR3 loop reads CATSRFSGAKNIQYF. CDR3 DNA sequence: TGTGCCACCAGCAGATTTTCGGGAGCCAAAAACATTCAGTACTTC. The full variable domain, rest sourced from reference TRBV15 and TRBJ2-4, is DAMVIQNPRYQVTQFGKPVTLSCSQTLNHNVMYWYQQKSSQAPKLLFHYYDKDFNNEADTPDNFQSRRPNTSFCFLDIRSPGLGDTAMYLCATSRFSGAKNIQYFGAGTRLSVL.

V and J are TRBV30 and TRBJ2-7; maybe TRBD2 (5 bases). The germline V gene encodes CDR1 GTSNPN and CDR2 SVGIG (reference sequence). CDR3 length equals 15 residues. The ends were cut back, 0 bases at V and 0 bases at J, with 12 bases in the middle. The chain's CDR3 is CAWSVQYGVSYEQYF. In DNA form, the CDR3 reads TGTGCCTGGAGTGTACAGTACGGGGTCTCCTACGAGCAGTACTTC. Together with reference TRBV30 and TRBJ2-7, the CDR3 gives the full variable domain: SQTIHQWPATLVQPVGSPLSLECTVEGTSNPNLYWYRQAAGRGLQLLFYSVGIGQISSEVPQNLSASRPQDRQFILSSKKLLLSDSGFYLCAWSVQYGVSYEQYFGPGTRLTVT.

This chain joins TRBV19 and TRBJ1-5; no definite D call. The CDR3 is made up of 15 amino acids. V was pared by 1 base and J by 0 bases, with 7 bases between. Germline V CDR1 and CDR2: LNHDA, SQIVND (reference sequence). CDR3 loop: CASSIGAYSNQPQHF. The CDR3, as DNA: TGTGCCAGTAGTATAGGGGCTTATAGCAATCAGCCCCAGCATTTT.

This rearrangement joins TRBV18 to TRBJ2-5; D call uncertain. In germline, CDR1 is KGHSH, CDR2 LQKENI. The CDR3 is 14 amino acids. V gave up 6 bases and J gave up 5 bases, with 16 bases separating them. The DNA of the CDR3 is TGTGCCAGCTCGCCGGTACCTTTTGGCGAGACCCAGTACTTC. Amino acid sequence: CASSPVPFGETQYF.

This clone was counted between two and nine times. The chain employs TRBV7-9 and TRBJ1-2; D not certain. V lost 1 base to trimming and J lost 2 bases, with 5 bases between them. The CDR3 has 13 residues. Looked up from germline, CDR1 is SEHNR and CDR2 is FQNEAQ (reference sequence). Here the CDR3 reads CASSLGGNYGYTF. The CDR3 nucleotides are TGTGCCAGCAGCTTAGGAGGGAACTATGGCTACACCTTC. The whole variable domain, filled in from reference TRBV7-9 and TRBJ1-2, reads DTGVSQNPRHKITKRGQNVTFRCDPISEHNRLYWYRQTLGQGPEFLTYFQNEAQLEKSRLLSDRFSAERPKGSFSTLEIQRTEQGDSAMYLCASSLGGNYGYTFGSGTRLTVV.

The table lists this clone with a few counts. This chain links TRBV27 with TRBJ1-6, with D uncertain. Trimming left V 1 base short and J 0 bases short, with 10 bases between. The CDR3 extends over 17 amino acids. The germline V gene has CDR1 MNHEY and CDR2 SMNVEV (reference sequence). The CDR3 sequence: CASSLLAGSSYNSPLHF. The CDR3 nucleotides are TGTGCCAGCAGTTTATTGGCTGGCAGCTCCTATAATTCACCCCTCCACTTT.

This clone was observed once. The CDR3 loop reads CASSEVGINTGELFF. CDR3 DNA sequence: TGTGCCAGCAGTGAAGTGGGGATAAACACCGGGGAGCTGTTTTTT. The V and J genes are TRBV6-1 and TRBJ2-2; D ambiguous. V shed 1 base and J shed 2 bases, with 8 bases lying between them. Per the germline V gene, CDR1 is MNHNS and CDR2 is SASEGT. This CDR3 comprises 15 residues.

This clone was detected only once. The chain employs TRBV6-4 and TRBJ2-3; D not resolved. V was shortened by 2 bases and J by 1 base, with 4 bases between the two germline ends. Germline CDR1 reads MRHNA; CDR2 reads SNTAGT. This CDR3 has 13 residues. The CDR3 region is CASSDEGTDTQYF. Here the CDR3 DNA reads TGTGCCAGCAGTGACGAGGGCACAGATACGCAGTATTTT.

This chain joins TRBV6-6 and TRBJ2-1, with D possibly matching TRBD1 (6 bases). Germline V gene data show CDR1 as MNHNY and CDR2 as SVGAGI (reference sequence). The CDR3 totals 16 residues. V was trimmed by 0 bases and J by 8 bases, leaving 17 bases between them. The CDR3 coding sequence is TGTGCCAGCAGTTACTCGGAACTGGGACAACGAGATGAGCAGTTCTTC. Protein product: CASSYSELGQRDEQFF.

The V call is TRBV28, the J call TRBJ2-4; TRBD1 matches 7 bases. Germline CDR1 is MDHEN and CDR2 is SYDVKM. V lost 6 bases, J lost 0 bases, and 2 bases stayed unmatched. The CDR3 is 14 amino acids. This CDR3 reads CASSGDRAKNIQYF. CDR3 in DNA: TGTGCCAGCAGCGGGGACAGAGCCAAAAACATTCAGTACTTC.

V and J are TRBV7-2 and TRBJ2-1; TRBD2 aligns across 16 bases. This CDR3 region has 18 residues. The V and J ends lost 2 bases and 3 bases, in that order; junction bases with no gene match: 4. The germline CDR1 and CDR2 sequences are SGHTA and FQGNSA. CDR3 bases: TGTGCCAGCAGCTTAAAGGGACTAGCGGGAGGGAGCTACAATGAGCAGTTCTTC. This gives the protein CASSLKGLAGGSYNEQFF.

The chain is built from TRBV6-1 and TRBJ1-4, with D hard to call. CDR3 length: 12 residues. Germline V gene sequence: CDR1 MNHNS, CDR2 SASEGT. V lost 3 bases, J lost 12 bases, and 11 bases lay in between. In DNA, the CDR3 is TGTGCCAGCAGTGATTTCCTCAACGAACTGTTTTTT. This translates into CASSDFLNELFF.

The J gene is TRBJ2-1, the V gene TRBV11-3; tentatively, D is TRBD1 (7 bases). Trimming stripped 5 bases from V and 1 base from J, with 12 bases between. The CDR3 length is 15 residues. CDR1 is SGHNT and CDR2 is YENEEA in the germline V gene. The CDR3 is CASSPGGPSYNEQFF. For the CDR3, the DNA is TGTGCCAGCAGCCCAGGGGGGCCTTCCTACAATGAGCAGTTCTTC. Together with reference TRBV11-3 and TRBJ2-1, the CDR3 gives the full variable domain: EAGVVQSPRYKIIEKKQPVAFWCNPISGHNTLYWYLQNLGQGPELLIRYENEEAVDDSQLPKDRFSAERLKGVDSTLKIQPAELGDSAVYLCASSPGGPSYNEQFFGPGTRLTVL.

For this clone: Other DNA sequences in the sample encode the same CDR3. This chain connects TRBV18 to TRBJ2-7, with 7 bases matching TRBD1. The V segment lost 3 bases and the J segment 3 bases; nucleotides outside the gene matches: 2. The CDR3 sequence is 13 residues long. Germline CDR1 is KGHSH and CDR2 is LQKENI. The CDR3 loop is CASSPGTDYEQYF. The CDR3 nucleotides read TGTGCCAGCTCACCCGGGACAGACTACGAGCAGTACTTC.

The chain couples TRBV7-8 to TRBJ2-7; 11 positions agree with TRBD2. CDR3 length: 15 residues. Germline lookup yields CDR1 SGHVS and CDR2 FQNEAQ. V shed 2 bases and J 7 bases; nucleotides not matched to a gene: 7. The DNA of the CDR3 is TGTGCCAGCAGCTTAAAGACTAGCGGGATATTGGAGCAGTACTTC. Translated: CASSLKTSGILEQYF.

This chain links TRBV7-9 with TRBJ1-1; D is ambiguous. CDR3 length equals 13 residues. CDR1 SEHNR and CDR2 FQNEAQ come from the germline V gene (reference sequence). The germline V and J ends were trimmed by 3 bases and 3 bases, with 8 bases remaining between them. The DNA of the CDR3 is TGTGCCAGCAGCTTGACGACGGACACTGAAGCTTTCTTT. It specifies CASSLTTDTEAFF.

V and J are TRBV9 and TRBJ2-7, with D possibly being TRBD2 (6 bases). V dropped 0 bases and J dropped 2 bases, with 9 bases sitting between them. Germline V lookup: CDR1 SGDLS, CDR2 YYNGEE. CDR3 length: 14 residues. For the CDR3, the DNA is TGTGCCAGCAGCGTAGAAGGGGAGGCCTACGAGCAGTACTTC. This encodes CASSVEGEAYEQYF.

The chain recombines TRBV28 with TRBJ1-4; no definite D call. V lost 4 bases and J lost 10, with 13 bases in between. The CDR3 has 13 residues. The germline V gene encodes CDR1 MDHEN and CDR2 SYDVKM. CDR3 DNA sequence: TGTGCCAGCAGTTCTCGGTATATGGGAAAACTGTTTTTT. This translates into CASSSRYMGKLFF.

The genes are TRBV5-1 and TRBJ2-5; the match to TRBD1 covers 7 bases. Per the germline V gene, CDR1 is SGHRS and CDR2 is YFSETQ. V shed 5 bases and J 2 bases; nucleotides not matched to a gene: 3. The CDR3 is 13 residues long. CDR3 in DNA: TGCGCCAGCAGATCGGGACAGCAAGAGACCCAGTACTTC. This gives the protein CASRSGQQETQYF.

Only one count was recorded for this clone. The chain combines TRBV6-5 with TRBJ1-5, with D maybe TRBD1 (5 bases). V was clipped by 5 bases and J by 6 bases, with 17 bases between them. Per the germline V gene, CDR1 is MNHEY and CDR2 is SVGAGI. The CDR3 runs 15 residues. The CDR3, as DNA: TGTGCCAGCAGTCCTTTGGGACTCCTGCCTCAGCCCCAGCATTTT. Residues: CASSPLGLLPQPQHF.